The 6 T cell receptor beta chains below all came from one sample that was sequenced in a study of early T cells in non-severe SARS-CoV-2 infection. TCRdb used MiXCR to reprocess the 5' RACE reads, holding one entry per CDR3 protein. Among tens of thousands of distinct CDR3 sequences listed, 6% to 7% were seen once. Sequenced: whole blood. Receptors were obtained from an adult who was a healthcare worker with PCR-confirmed SARS-CoV-2 infection or an uninfected control (not recorded which).

This clonotype came up a few times. This chain uses TRBV30 with TRBJ1-2; a possible D gene is TRBD1 (6 bases). The germline CDR1 and CDR2 sequences are GTSNPN and SVGIG (reference sequence). The CDR3 runs to 14 residues. V lost 0 bases, J lost 7 bases, and 15 bases lay in between. In nucleotides, the CDR3 is TGTGCCTGGAGTGTAGGTCCGGGGGCTGCTGGCTACACCTTC. It yields the protein CAWSVGPGAAGYTF.

This clonotype was seen repeatedly, ten times or more. The chain recombines TRBV24-1 with TRBJ2-2; TRBD1 agrees at 10 bases. This CDR3 region has 17 residues. V trimming: 4 bases; J trimming: 1 base; junction bases outside the gene matches: 5. Per germline, CDR1 KGHDR and CDR2 SFDVKD. The CDR3 loop is CATSDADRGLNTGELFF. The CDR3 DNA reads as TGTGCCACCAGTGACGCAGACAGGGGGCTGAACACCGGGGAGCTGTTTTTT.

This clonotype was observed at least ten times. The V call is TRBV10-1, the J call TRBJ1-5; unclear D gene. The germline V gene encodes CDR1 WNHNN and CDR2 SYGVQD (reference sequence). Trimming removed 10 bases from V and 5 bases from J, with 6 bases in between. The CDR3 runs 10 residues. The CDR3 protein is CAILYQPQHF. In DNA form, the CDR3 reads TGCGCCATCCTTTATCAGCCCCAGCATTTT.

This clonotype has ten or more counts. The J gene is TRBJ1-1, the V gene TRBV7-9; D might be TRBD1 (5 bases). Trimming left V 3 bases short and J 1 base short, with 9 bases between. Per the germline V gene, CDR1 is SEHNR and CDR2 is FQNEAQ (reference sequence). The CDR3 is 14 amino acids. CDR3 loop: CASSFQGPNTEAFF. For the CDR3, the DNA is TGTGCCAGCAGCTTTCAGGGCCCGAACACTGAAGCTTTCTTT.

This clonotype was seen many times. The J gene is TRBJ1-1, the V gene TRBV29-1; 7 bases fit TRBD1. CDR3 length: 13 residues. Germline assignment: CDR1 SQVTM and CDR2 ANQGSEA. With 7 bases clipped from V and 2 bases from J, the junction kept 7 bases outside the gene matches. DNA for the CDR3: TGCAGCGCGGGGGACAGTAGCAACACTGAAGCTTTCTTT. Translated: CSAGDSSNTEAFF.

This clonotype was observed a handful of times. V usage is TRBV10-3 and J usage is TRBJ1-6, with a tentative D call TRBD1 (5 bases). The CDR3 length is 15 residues. Trimming shortened V by 2 bases and J by 8 bases, and 13 bases separated the two germline ends. CDR1 and CDR2 (germline): ENHRY, SYGVKD. The CDR3 sequence: CAISEGGPLDSPLHF. DNA of the CDR3: TGTGCCATCAGTGAGGGGGGACCGCTTGATTCACCCCTCCACTTT.